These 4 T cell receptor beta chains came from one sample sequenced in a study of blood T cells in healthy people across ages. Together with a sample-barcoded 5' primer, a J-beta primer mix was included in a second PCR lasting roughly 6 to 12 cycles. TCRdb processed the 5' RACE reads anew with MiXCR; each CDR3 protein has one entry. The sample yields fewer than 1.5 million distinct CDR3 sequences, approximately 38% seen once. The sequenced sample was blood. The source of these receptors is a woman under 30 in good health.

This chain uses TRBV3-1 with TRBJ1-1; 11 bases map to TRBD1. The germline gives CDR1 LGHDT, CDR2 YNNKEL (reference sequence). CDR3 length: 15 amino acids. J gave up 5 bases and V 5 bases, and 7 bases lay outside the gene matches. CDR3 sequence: CASSKGQGARTEAFF. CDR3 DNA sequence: TGTGCCAGCAGCAAAGGACAGGGGGCGCGGACTGAAGCTTTCTTT. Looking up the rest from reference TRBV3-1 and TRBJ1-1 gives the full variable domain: DTAVSQTPKYLVTQMGNDKSIKCEQNLGHDTMYWYKQDSKKFLKIMFSYNNKELIINETVPNRFSPKSPDKAHLNLHINSLELGDSAVYFCASSKGQGARTEAFFGQGTRLTVV.

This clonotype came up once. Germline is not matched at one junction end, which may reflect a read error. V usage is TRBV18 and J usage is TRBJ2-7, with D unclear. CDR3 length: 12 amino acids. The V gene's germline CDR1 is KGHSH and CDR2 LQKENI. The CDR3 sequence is CASPPVLYEQYF. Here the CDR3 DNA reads TGTGCCAGCCCACCGGTCCTCTACGAGCAGTACTTC.

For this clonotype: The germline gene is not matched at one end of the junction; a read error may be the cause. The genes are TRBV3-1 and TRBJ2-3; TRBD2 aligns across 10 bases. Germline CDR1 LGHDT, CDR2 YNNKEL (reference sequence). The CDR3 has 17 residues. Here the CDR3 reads CVSSALAGTSGTDTQYF. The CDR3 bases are TGTGTCAGCAGCGCCCTGGCCGGGACTAGCGGCACAGATACGCAGTATTTT.

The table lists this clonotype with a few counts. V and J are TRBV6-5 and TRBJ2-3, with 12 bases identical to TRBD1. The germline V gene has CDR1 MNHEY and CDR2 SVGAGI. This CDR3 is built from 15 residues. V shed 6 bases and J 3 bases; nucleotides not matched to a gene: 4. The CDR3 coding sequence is TGTGCCAGCAGCCGGGACAGGGGGCCAACAGATACGCAGTATTTT. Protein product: CASSRDRGPTDTQYF.